These T cell receptor beta chains were read from a single sample in a study of CD8+ T cells in alopecia areata. The repertoire was sequenced with immunoSEQ multiplex PCR; TCRdb's copy has only in-frame clones and lacks some. The sample has about 290,000 clones, 55% to 75% seen once; the top ten hold roughly 1.8%. Here the sequenced sample was CD4+ T cells sorted from blood, taken at week 24, from a patient treated with tofacitinib. These receptor sequences come from a human donor with alopecia areata. CDR3s include the opening cysteine and the closing phenylalanine or tryptophan. A D gene is named only where the DNA matches it firmly. The size field is filled for only some rows; it gives once, few, many or a size class.

cdr3_length	j_call	v_call	d_call	clone_size	cdr3_nt	cdr3_aa
15	TRBJ2-2	TRBV10-3	.	few	TGTGCCATCAGTGGAGGGGACACCTACACCGGGGAGCTGTTTTTT	CAISGGDTYTGELFF
13	TRBJ1-1	TRBV30	.	.	TGTGCCTGGAGCACTAATGGGGGCACTGAAGCTTTCTTT	CAWSTNGGTEAFF
15	TRBJ1-1	TRBV28	.	few	TGTGCCAGCAGTTTGCCAGGGAATCTAAACACTGAAGCTTTCTTT	CASSLPGNLNTEAFF
13	TRBJ1-2	TRBV5-1	TRBD1	once	TGCGCCAGCAGCTTAGCCCGGGACAGGGAAAAAGCCTTC	CASSLARDREKAF
16	TRBJ2-5	TRBV27	.	.	TGTGCCAGCAGCCAATTCGGGGACATCGCAGTAGAGACCCAGTACTTC	CASSQFGDIAVETQYF
14	TRBJ2-1	TRBV18	TRBD2	.	TGTGCCAGCTCGACTAGCGGGGGGGACAATGAGCAGTTCTTC	CASSTSGGDNEQFF
15	TRBJ2-5	TRBV2	TRBD2	.	TGTGCCAGCAGCAGGACTAGCGGGGGGGCGAAGACCCAGTACTTC	CASSRTSGGAKTQYF
13	TRBJ1-2	TRBV5-6	.	.	TGTGCCAGCAGCTTGAGGACTAACTATGGCTACACCTTC	CASSLRTNYGYTF
13	TRBJ2-5	TRBV28	.	few	TGTGCCAGCAACCTCTACGACCAAGAGACCCAGTACTTC	CASNLYDQETQYF
11	TRBJ1-2	TRBV25-1	.	.	TGTGCCAGCAGTGAAGGGGTCGGCTACACCTTC	CASSEGVGYTF
14	TRBJ2-3	TRBV11-3	.	few	TGTGCCAGCAGCTCCAGAGACAGGACAGATACGCAGTATTTT	CASSSRDRTDTQYF
11	TRBJ1-2	TRBV25-1	.	.	TGTGCCAGCAGTGGCCTTGGGGGCTACACCTTC	CASSGLGGYTF
14	TRBJ2-3	TRBV29-1	.	.	TGCAGCGTTGAGCCTAACGCGGAGGCAGATACGCAGTATTTT	CSVEPNAEADTQYF
16	TRBJ1-1	TRBV30	TRBD1	.	TGTGCCTGGAGTTTGTGGACAGGGGGCATGAACACTGAAGCTTTCTTT	CAWSLWTGGMNTEAFF
13	TRBJ2-3	TRBV30	.	.	TGTGCCTGGAGTGAGGGGCTGTTGGATACGCAGTATTTT	CAWSEGLLDTQYF
17	TRBJ2-1	TRBV29-1	TRBD2	.	TGCAGCGTCTGGGCTAGCGGGGGGGCCTTTGGTTACAATGAGCAGTTCTTC	CSVWASGGAFGYNEQFF
13	TRBJ1-2	TRBV29-1	.	.	TGCAGCGTTCAGGGGAACTCCAACTATGGCTACACCTTC	CSVQGNSNYGYTF
14	TRBJ1-1	TRBV5-6	.	few	TGTGCCAGCAGCACTGGACCGGTGAACACTGAAGCTTTCTTT	CASSTGPVNTEAFF
12	TRBJ1-1	TRBV30	TRBD1	.	TGTGCCGGACAGGGGCGAAACACTGAAGCTTTCTTT	CAGQGRNTEAFF
12	TRBJ1-2	TRBV7-9	.	.	TGTGCCAGCAGCTTAGAGGACAGAATTGCCACCTTC	CASSLEDRIATF
15	TRBJ2-1	TRBV18	TRBD1	.	TGTGCCAGCTTACCGGGACAGGGGGCCTACAATGAGCAGTTCTTC	CASLPGQGAYNEQFF
15	TRBJ2-5	TRBV5-1	TRBD2	.	TGCGCCAGCAGCCGTCGAGCGGGGGGTGAAGAGACCCAGTACTTC	CASSRRAGGEETQYF
13	TRBJ1-6	TRBV30	.	.	TGTGCCTGGAGTGGAAGCAGGGCTTCACCCCTCCACTTT	CAWSGSRASPLHF
16	TRBJ2-1	TRBV6-6	TRBD2	.	TGTGCCAGCAGGATACTAGCGGGGGCAGGGTACAATGAGCAGTTCTTC	CASRILAGAGYNEQFF
15	TRBJ1-3	TRBV15	.	.	TGTGCCACCAGCAGAGATAGGGCAGGCGGAAACACCATATATTTT	CATSRDRAGGNTIYF
16	TRBJ2-6	TRBV2	TRBD1	.	TGTGCCAGCACCGGGACAGGGGGCTCTGGGGCCAACGTCCTGACTTTC	CASTGTGGSGANVLTF
14	TRBJ2-6	TRBV2	TRBD1	.	TGTGCCACCCAGGACAGGGCTGGGGCCAACGTCCTGACTTTC	CATQDRAGANVLTF
11	TRBJ2-1	TRBV20-1	TRBD2	.	TGCAGTGTTAGCGGGGCCAATGAGCAGTTCTTC	CSVSGANEQFF
15	TRBJ1-1	TRBV13	.	few	TGTGCCAGCAGCCGACCGACCACAGGAAACACTGAAGCTTTCTTT	CASSRPTTGNTEAFF
14	TRBJ2-2	TRBV10-3	.	few	TGTGCCATCAAGGGACTCCCTCGCACCGGGGAGCTGTTTTTT	CAIKGLPRTGELFF
13	TRBJ1-5	TRBV29-1	TRBD1	.	TGCAGCGTTGGGGACAGTTACAATCAGCCCCAGCATTTT	CSVGDSYNQPQHF
15	TRBJ1-5	TRBV28	.	once	TGTGCCAGCAGTTTGCCCGACGGTAGCAATCAGCCCCAGCATTTT	CASSLPDGSNQPQHF
15	TRBJ2-7	TRBV4-2	.	.	TGTGCCAGCAGCCAAGGGACAGCGCCCACCTACGAGCAGTACTTC	CASSQGTAPTYEQYF
13	TRBJ2-1	TRBV5-4	.	once	TGTGCCAGCAGCTTGCCGAACGGGAATGAGCAGTTCTTC	CASSLPNGNEQFF
16	TRBJ2-2	TRBV6-6	TRBD2	.	TGTGCCAGCAGGGGGACTAGCGGAGTGAACACCGGGGAGCTGTTTTTT	CASRGTSGVNTGELFF
13	TRBJ2-5	TRBV30	.	.	TGTGCCTGGAGTGTACGCCGGGGAGAGACCCAGTACTTC	CAWSVRRGETQYF
14	TRBJ2-3	TRBV30	.	once	TGTGCCTGGAGCGGGGGTCGGGCGACAGATACGCAGTATTTT	CAWSGGRATDTQYF
11	TRBJ1-2	TRBV30	.	.	TGTGCCTGGACCGCGAACTATGGCTACACCTTC	CAWTANYGYTF
12	TRBJ2-7	TRBV30	TRBD1	.	TGTGCCTGGTCAGGGACAGGGGAAGATCTGTACTTC	CAWSGTGEDLYF
10	TRBJ1-4	TRBV29-1	.	few	TGCAGCGCTGCGAGTGAAAAACTGTTTTTT	CSAASEKLFF
14	TRBJ1-1	TRBV5-4	.	.	TGTGCCAGCAGCTCTGATCCATTGTACACTGAAGCTTTCTTT	CASSSDPLYTEAFF
12	TRBJ2-7	TRBV7-9	TRBD1	few	TGTGCCAGCAGCACAGGGGCCTACGAGCAGTACTTC	CASSTGAYEQYF
15	TRBJ1-1	TRBV29-1	.	few	TGCAGCGTTGTCGCCCTGGGGGGGCGGAACACTGAAGCTTTCTTT	CSVVALGGRNTEAFF
14	TRBJ2-5	TRBV19	.	.	TGTGCCAGTAGGCCAGCCCCCAGCCAAGAGACCCAGTACTTC	CASRPAPSQETQYF
15	TRBJ1-2	TRBV5-4	TRBD1	.	TGTGCCAGCAGCTTGGGGGGGACAGAGAACTATGGCTACACCTTC	CASSLGGTENYGYTF
16	TRBJ2-6	TRBV5-1	.	.	TGCGCCAGCAGCCTAGACAGCGGCTCTGGGGCCAACGTCCTGACTTTC	CASSLDSGSGANVLTF
15	TRBJ2-7	TRBV6-5	.	.	TGTGCCAGCAGATGGACCTTCGCGGGCTCCTACGAGCAGTACTTC	CASRWTFAGSYEQYF
16	TRBJ1-5	TRBV30	.	.	TGTGCCTGGAGCTGGGGACGGGCCTTTAGCAATCAGCCCCAGCATTTT	CAWSWGRAFSNQPQHF
16	TRBJ2-1	TRBV12-5	.	.	TGTGCTAGTGGGTCGGACACCTTTGGTCAACGCAATGAGCAGTTCTTC	CASGSDTFGQRNEQFF
15	TRBJ2-7	TRBV27	.	few	TGTGCCAGCAGTGGATGGGGGGCTAGCTCCTACGAGCAGTACTTC	CASSGWGASSYEQYF